One and the same sample provided the 6 T cell receptor beta chains below, sequenced in a study of T cells expressing NK-cell markers. TCRdb re-called the 5' RACE reads and shows each CDR3 protein once, DNA omitted. The sample table includes roughly 160,000 distinct CDR3 sequences. The source material was blood T cells: a sorted CD56 or NKG2C T cell subset, CD4+ or CD8+ T cells, or bulk PBMC T cells (not recorded which). These receptors all stem from a man aged 18 to 70 in good health.

The chain has TRBV12-3 or TRBV12-4 and TRBJ1-1; TCRdb outputs TRBD1, but without DNA this stays unchecked. The CDR3 loop spans 13 amino acids. The CDR3 here is CASSRTGLNEAFF.

This sequence joins TRBV29-1 and TRBJ2-3; TCRdb's assignment of TRBD1 cannot be checked, as there is no DNA. CDR1 and CDR2 from the germline V gene are SQVTM and ANQGSEA. The CDR3 length is 14 residues. This CDR3 reads CSVPPGRGGNTQYF.

J is TRBJ1-1 and V is TRBV7-8; there is no DNA to check the TCRdb D call of TRBD1. Germline V lookup: CDR1 SGHVS, CDR2 FQNEAQ. The CDR3 is made up of 14 amino acids. This CDR3 is CASSAMVGGTEAFF.

The CDR3 sequence is CASSQEGRTSLTGETQYF. The genes are TRBV14 and TRBJ2-5; TCRdb lists TRBD2, though no DNA is available to test this call. This CDR3 is built from 18 residues. Looked up from germline, CDR1 is SGHDN and CDR2 is FVKESK.

CDR3 residues: CASSLGSAGYEQYF. This chain connects TRBV6-5 to TRBJ2-7. Germline CDR1 is MNHEY and CDR2 is SVGAGI. This CDR3 is 14 amino acids long.

V gene TRBV20-1 combines with J gene TRBJ2-5; TCRdb calls TRBD1, which cannot be checked without DNA. Germline lookup yields CDR1 DFQATT and CDR2 SNEGSKA (reference sequence). The CDR3 length is 15 residues. The CDR3 loop reads CSARARTNMGLTQYF.